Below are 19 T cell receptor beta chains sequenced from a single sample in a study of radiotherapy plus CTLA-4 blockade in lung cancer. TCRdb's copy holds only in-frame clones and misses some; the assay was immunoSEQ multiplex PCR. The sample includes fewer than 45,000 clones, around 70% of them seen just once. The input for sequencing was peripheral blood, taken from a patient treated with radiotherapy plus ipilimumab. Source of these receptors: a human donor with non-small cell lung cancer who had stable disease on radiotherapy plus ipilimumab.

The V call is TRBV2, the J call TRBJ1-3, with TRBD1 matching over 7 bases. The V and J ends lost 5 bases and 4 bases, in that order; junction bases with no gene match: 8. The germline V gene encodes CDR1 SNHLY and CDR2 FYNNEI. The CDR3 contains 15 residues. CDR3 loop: CASSPAGTAGNTIYF. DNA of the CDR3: TGTGCCAGCAGTCCCGCGGGGACAGCCGGAAACACCATATATTTT.

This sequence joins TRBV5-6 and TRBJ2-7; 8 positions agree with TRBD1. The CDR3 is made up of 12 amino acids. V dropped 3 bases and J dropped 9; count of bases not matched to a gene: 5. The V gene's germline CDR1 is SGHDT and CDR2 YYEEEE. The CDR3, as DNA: TGTGCCAGCAGCTCAGGGGGCCGCGCGCAGTACTTC. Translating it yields CASSSGGRAQYF. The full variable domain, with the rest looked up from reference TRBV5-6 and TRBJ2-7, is DAGVTQSPTHLIKTRGQQVTLRCSPKSGHDTVSWYQQALGQGPQFIFQYYEEEERQRGNFPDRFSGHQFPNYSSELNVNALLLGDSALYLCASSSGGRAQYFGPGTRLTVT.

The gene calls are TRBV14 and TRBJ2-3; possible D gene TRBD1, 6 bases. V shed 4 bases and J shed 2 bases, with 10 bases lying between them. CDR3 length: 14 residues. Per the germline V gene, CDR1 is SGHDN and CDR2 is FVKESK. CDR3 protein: CASSLGQNTDTQYF. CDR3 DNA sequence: TGTGCCAGCAGCCTAGGACAGAACACAGATACGCAGTATTTT.

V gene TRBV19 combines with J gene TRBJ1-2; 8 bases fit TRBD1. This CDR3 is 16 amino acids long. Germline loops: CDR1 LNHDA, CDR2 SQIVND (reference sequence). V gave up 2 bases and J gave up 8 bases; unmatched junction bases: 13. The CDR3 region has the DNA TGTGCCAGTAGTATACCCAGGGGGCTTGGAGGTCGAGGCTACACCTTC. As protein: CASSIPRGLGGRGYTF.

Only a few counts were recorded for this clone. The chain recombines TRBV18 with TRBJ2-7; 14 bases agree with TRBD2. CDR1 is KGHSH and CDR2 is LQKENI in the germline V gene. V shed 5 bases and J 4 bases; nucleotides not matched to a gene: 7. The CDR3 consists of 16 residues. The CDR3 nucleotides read TGTGCCAGCTCAACATCAGGACTAGCGGGGGGTTACGAGCAGTACTTC. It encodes CASSTSGLAGGYEQYF.

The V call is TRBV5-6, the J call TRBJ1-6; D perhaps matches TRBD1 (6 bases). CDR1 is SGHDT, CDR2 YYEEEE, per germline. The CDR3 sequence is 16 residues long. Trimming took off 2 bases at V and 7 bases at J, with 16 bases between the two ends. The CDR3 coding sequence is TGTGCCAGCAGCTTACCGGGACCAAGGGGGAATTCACCCCTCCACTTT. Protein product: CASSLPGPRGNSPLHF.

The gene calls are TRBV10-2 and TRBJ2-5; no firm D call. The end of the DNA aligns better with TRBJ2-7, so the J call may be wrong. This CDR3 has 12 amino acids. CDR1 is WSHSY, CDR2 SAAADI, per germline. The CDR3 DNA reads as TGCGCCAGCAGTCACCAACCCTACGAGCAGTACTTC. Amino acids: CASSHQPYEQYF.

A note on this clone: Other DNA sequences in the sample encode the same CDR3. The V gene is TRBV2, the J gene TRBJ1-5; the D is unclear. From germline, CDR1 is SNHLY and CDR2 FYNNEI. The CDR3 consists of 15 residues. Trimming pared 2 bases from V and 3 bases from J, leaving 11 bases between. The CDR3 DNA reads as TGTGCCAGCAGTGAACTCAACAGCAACAATCAGCCCCAGCATTTT. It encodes CASSELNSNNQPQHF.

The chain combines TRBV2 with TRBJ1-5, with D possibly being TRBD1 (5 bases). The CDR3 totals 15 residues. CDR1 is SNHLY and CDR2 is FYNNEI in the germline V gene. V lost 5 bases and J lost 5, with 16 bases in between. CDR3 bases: TGTGCCAGCAGTTCCTTGCTTGGGGCGGATCAGCCCCAGCATTTT. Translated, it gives CASSSLLGADQPQHF.

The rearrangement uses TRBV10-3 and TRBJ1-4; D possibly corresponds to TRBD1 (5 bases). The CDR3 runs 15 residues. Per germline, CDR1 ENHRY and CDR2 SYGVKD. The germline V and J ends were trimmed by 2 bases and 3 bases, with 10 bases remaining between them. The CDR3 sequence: CAISEGALANEKLFF. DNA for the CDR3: TGTGCCATCAGTGAGGGGGCGCTGGCTAATGAAAAACTGTTTTTT.

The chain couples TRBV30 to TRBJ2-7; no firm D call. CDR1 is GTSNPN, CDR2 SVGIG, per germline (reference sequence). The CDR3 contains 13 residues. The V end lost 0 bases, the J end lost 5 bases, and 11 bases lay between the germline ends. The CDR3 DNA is TGTGCCTGGAGTGTGGTACCGCCTAACGAGCAGTACTTC. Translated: CAWSVVPPNEQYF.

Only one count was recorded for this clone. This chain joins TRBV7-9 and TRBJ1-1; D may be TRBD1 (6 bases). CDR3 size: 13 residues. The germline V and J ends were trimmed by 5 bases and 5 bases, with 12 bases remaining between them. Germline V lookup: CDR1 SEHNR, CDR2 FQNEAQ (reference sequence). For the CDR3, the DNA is TGTGCCAGCAGCGTGTCCAGGGGAACTGAAGCTTTCTTT. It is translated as CASSVSRGTEAFF.

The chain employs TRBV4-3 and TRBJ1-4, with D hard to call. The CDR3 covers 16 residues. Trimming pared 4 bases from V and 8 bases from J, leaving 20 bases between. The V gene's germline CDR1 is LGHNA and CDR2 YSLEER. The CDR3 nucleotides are TGCGCCAGCAGCCCGGGTCGCCAACCGTCTAGGGAAAAACTGTTTTTT. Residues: CASSPGRQPSREKLFF.

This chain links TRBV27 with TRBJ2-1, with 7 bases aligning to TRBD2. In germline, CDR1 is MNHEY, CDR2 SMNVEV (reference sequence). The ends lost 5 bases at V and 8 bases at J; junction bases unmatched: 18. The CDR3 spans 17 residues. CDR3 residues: CASSGFSGLGSSDEQFF. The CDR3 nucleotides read TGTGCCAGCAGTGGATTTAGCGGGCTAGGGAGTTCGGATGAGCAGTTCTTC.

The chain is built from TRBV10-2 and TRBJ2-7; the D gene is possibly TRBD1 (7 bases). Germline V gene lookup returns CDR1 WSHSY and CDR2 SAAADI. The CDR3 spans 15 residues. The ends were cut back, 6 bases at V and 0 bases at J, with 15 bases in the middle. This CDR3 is CASREGTAASYEQYF. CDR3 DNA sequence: TGCGCCAGCAGGGAGGGGACAGCGGCCTCCTACGAGCAGTACTTC.

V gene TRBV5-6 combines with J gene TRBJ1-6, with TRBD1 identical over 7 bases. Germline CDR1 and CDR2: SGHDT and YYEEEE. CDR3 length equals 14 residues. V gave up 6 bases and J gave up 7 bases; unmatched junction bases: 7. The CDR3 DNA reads TGTGCCAGCAAGAAGGGGGCGCGAAATTCACCCCTCCACTTT. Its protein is CASKKGARNSPLHF.

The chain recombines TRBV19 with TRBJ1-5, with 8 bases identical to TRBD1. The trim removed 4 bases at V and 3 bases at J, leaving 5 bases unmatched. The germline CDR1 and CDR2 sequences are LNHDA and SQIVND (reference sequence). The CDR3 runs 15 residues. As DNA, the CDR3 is TGTGCCAGTAGTACGGGACAGGCATACAATCAGCCCCAGCATTTT. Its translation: CASSTGQAYNQPQHF.

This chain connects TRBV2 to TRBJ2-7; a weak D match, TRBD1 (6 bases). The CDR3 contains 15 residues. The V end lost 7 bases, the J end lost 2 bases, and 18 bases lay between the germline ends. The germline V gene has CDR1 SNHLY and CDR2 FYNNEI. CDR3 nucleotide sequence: TGTGCCAGCATTGCCGGGACACCGAAAACCTACGAGCAGTACTTC. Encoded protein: CASIAGTPKTYEQYF.

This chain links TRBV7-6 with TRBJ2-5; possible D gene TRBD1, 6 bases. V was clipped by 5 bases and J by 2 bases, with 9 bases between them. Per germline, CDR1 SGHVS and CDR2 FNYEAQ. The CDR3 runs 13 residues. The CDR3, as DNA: TGTGCCAGCAGCGTGACAGGTCAAGAGACCCAGTACTTC. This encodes CASSVTGQETQYF.